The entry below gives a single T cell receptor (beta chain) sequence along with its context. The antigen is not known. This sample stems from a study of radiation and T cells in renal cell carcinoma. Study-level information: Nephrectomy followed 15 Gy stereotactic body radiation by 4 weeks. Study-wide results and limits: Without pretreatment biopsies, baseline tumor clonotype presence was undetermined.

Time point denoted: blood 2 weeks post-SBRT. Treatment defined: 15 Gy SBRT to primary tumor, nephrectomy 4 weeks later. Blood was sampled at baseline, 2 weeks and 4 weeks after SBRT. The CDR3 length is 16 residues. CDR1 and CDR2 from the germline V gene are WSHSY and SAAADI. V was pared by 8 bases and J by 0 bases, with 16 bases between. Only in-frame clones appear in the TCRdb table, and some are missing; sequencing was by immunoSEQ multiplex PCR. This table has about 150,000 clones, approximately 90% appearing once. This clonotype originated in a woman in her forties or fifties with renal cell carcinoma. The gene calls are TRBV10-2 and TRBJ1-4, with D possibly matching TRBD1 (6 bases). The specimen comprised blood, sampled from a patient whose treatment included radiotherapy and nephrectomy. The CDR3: CASAGGETATNEKLFF. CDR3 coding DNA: TGCGCCAGCGCCGGGGGCGAAACTGCAACTAATGAAAAACTGTTTTTT.